Each of the 16 T cell receptor beta chains below was sequenced from the same sample in a study of OX40 agonist ivuxolimab in advanced cancers. Some clones are missing from TCRdb's copy, which holds only in-frame ones; the method was immunoSEQ multiplex PCR. The repertoire holds 45,000 to 65,000 clones, with approximately 83% as singletons. Sample: CD4+ or CD8+ T cells sorted from blood, taken in a trial of the OX40 agonist ivuxolimab. The receptors were gathered from an adult with an advanced solid tumor such as melanoma, head and neck, liver or kidney cancer.

The CDR3 DNA follows: TGTGCCAGCAGCGTGGGGACTAGCGGGGTTGAGACCCAGTACTTC. It yields the protein CASSVGTSGVETQYF. The rearrangement uses TRBV9 and TRBJ2-5; 13 nucleotides line up with TRBD2. Germline V gives CDR1 SGDLS, CDR2 YYNGEE. The V gene end was trimmed by 2 bases and the J gene end by 5 bases; junction bases not matched to a gene: 3. CDR3 size: 15 residues.

This clone showed up just a few times. The genes are TRBV7-3 and TRBJ1-6; tentatively, D is TRBD1 (6 bases). Germline-derived CDR1 and CDR2 are SGHTA and FQGTGA. V lost 2 bases, J lost 9 bases, and 17 bases lay in between. The length of the CDR3 is 16 residues. The CDR3: CASSLRAAGVGSPLHF. The CDR3 region has the DNA TGTGCCAGCAGCTTACGGGCTGCAGGGGTGGGTTCACCCCTCCACTTT.

This chain links TRBV19 with TRBJ1-4; D gene ambiguous. CDR3 length: 16 residues. V was trimmed by 5 bases and J by 0 bases, leaving 13 bases between them. Germline-derived CDR1 and CDR2 are LNHDA and SQIVND (reference sequence). The CDR3 region has the DNA TGTGCCAGTAGTTCTCGTACTTGGTCAACTAATGAAAAACTGTTTTTT. Its translation is CASSSRTWSTNEKLFF. Looking up the rest from reference TRBV19 and TRBJ1-4 gives the full variable domain: DGGITQSPKYLFRKEGQNVTLSCEQNLNHDAMYWYRQDPGQGLRLIYYSQIVNDFQKGDIAEGYSVSREKKESFPLTVTSAQKNPTAFYLCASSSRTWSTNEKLFFGSGTQLSVL.

The CDR3 spells CASSSGQVMNTEAFF. DNA for the CDR3: TGTGCCAGCAGCTCAGGACAGGTCATGAACACTGAAGCTTTCTTT. The chain is built from TRBV11-3 and TRBJ1-1; 7 nucleotides align to TRBD1. Looked up from germline, CDR1 is SGHNT and CDR2 is YENEEA. After removal of 4 bases from V and 0 bases from J, the junction contained 5 bases not matched to a gene. The CDR3 length is 15 residues.

This chain connects TRBV6-1 to TRBJ2-5, with TRBD1 identical over 9 bases. CDR1 and CDR2 from the germline V gene are MNHNS and SASEGT. The CDR3 is made up of 13 amino acids. J lost 5 bases, V lost 6 bases, and 4 bases had no gene match. The CDR3 region is CASSRDRVETQYF. The DNA for the CDR3 is TGTGCCAGCAGCCGGGACAGGGTTGAGACCCAGTACTTC.

The gene calls are TRBV18 and TRBJ2-7, with 9 bases that match TRBD1. The length of the CDR3 is 15 residues. Trimming took 0 bases from V and 7 from J; bases not matched to a gene: 7. Germline lookup yields CDR1 KGHSH and CDR2 LQKENI. The CDR3 spells CASSPPDRGFGEQYF. The CDR3 DNA reads TGTGCCAGCTCACCACCGGACAGGGGATTTGGGGAGCAGTACTTC.

This chain uses TRBV6-6 with TRBJ1-2; D is unclear. V was clipped by 6 bases and J by 6 bases, with 5 bases between them. The length of the CDR3 is 10 residues. Germline loops: CDR1 MNHNY, CDR2 SVGAGI (reference sequence). The CDR3 spells CASSTNGYTF. CDR3 nucleotide sequence: TGTGCCAGCAGCACTAATGGCTACACCTTC.

This clone was seen just once. V gene TRBV5-1 combines with J gene TRBJ1-2; D remains unclear. Between the trimmed V and J ends, which lost 4 bases and 0 bases, there was a span of 10 bases. CDR3 size: 14 residues. Germline CDR1 and CDR2: SGHRS and YFSETQ. The CDR3 reads CASSPGRANYGYTF. CDR3 DNA sequence: TGCGCCAGCAGCCCCGGCAGAGCTAACTATGGCTACACCTTC.

This clone was found a few times. V and J are TRBV5-1 and TRBJ1-2; D perhaps matches TRBD1 (5 bases). This CDR3 spans 12 amino acids. Germline V gives CDR1 SGHRS, CDR2 YFSETQ. V lost 4 bases and J 11 bases, leaving 15 bases between the germline ends. CDR3: CASSAEGMGYTF. CDR3 DNA sequence: TGCGCCAGCAGCGCGGAGGGGATGGGATACACCTTC.

The chain employs TRBV6-1 and TRBJ2-2; 9 bases line up with TRBD1. Trimming cost V 5 bases and J 3 bases; bases outside gene matches: 1. Germline CDR1 MNHNS, CDR2 SASEGT. The length of the CDR3 is 14 residues. The CDR3 DNA is TGTGCCAGCAGTAGACAGGGGGACACCGGGGAGCTGTTTTTT. It encodes CASSRQGDTGELFF.

The V gene is TRBV9, the J gene TRBJ2-1, with a weak D call TRBD1 (8 bases). There are 14 residues in the CDR3. V gave up 4 bases and J gave up 4 bases, with 12 bases separating them. The germline gives CDR1 SGDLS, CDR2 YYNGEE. CDR3 loop: CASSKRDRYNEQFF. The CDR3 DNA reads as TGTGCCAGCAGCAAGCGGGACAGGTACAATGAGCAGTTCTTC. The whole variable domain, filled in from reference TRBV9 and TRBJ2-1, reads DSGVTQTPKHLITATGQRVTLRCSPRSGDLSVYWYQQSLDQGLQFLIQYYNGEERAKGNILERFSAQQFPDLHSELNLSSLELGDSALYFCASSKRDRYNEQFFGPGTRLTVL.

The chain links TRBV4-2 to TRBJ1-6, with D hard to call. Looked up from germline, CDR1 is LGHNA and CDR2 is YNFKEQ. The CDR3 contains 13 residues. V lost 0 bases to trimming and J lost 8 bases, with 5 bases between them. CDR3 loop: CASSQEGHSPLHF. For the CDR3, the DNA is TGTGCCAGCAGCCAAGAAGGCCATTCACCCCTCCACTTT.

J is TRBJ1-2 and V is TRBV6-5, with 9 bases aligning to TRBD1. Germline V gives CDR1 MNHEY, CDR2 SVGAGI. The CDR3 length is 13 residues. Trimming removed 5 bases from V and 8 bases from J; junction bases left unmatched: 6. The CDR3 sequence is CASSRGTGHGYTF. The CDR3 DNA reads as TGTGCCAGCAGTCGCGGGACAGGGCACGGCTACACCTTC.

This sequence joins TRBV28 and TRBJ1-5, with TRBD1 matching over 7 bases. This CDR3 contains 15 residues. V shed 2 bases and J 3 bases; nucleotides not matched to a gene: 4. The V gene's germline CDR1 is MDHEN and CDR2 SYDVKM. In DNA, the CDR3 is TGTGCCAGCAGTTTAACAGGGGTTGTCAATCAGCCCCAGCATTTT. Amino acids: CASSLTGVVNQPQHF.

The chain uses TRBV7-2 and TRBJ2-5; 8 bases match TRBD2. Germline V gene sequence: CDR1 SGHTA, CDR2 FQGNSA. V shed 5 bases, J shed 6 bases, and the junction held 14 bases outside the gene matches. The CDR3 length is 16 residues. This chain's CDR3 is CASSPLGAGAGQTQYF. As DNA, the CDR3 is TGTGCCAGCAGCCCGCTCGGAGCGGGGGCCGGGCAGACCCAGTACTTC.

The chain joins TRBV18 to TRBJ2-2; D is perhaps TRBD1 (6 bases). The CDR3 is 15 amino acids. The V and J ends lost 4 bases and 6 bases respectively, with 15 bases between them. CDR1 and CDR2 (germline): KGHSH, LQKENI. CDR3 nucleotide sequence: TGTGCCAGCTCACAACAGGGAAGTTTTGCCGGGGAGCTGTTTTTT. Translation: CASSQQGSFAGELFF.